The 11 T cell receptor beta chains reported below all come from one sample, sequenced in a study of blood T cell repertoires in COVID-19 (dated by TCRdb to about 2020). The library was built by means of the immunoSEQ multiplex PCR assay. TCRdb obtained this table from immuneACCESS and retained in-frame rearrangements with V and J assigned. These tables miss some clones; where compared with another copy, unresolved V genes account for less than half of the shortfall, and the remainder is unexplained. The sample profile shows 100,000 to 150,000 clones; about 83% of them were found once. Together, the top ten hold 5.9% of the sample. The sequenced material came from peripheral blood. The source is an elderly man with active or convalescent COVID-19.

The genes are TRBV29-1 and TRBJ1-2; 11 bases agree with TRBD1. V lost 7 bases and J lost 7; bases outside the gene matches: 5. This CDR3 spans 12 amino acids. CDR1 is SQVTM and CDR2 is ANQGSEA in the germline V gene. CDR3 in amino acids: CSGTGGLSGYTF. In nucleotides, the CDR3 is TGCAGCGGGACAGGGGGCCTGAGTGGCTACACCTTC.

This clone was seen more than once but under ten times. The chain employs TRBV9 and TRBJ1-4; the match to TRBD1 covers 7 bases. The length of the CDR3 is 14 residues. V was pared by 0 bases and J by 6 bases, with 2 bases of the junction left unmatched. The germline V gene has CDR1 SGDLS and CDR2 YYNGEE. The CDR3 is CASSVGGTDEKLFF. The CDR3, as DNA: TGTGCCAGCAGCGTAGGCGGGACAGATGAAAAACTGTTTTTT.

The chain links TRBV6-5 to TRBJ2-1; unclear D gene. Trimming shortened V by 2 bases and J by 2 bases, and 7 bases separated the two germline ends. Germline CDR1 reads MNHEY; CDR2 reads SVGAGI. The CDR3 spans 14 residues. CDR3 region: CASSYTRTYNEQFF. CDR3 sequence (DNA): TGTGCCAGCAGTTACACCAGGACCTACAATGAGCAGTTCTTC.

This clone was detected a few times. The rearrangement links TRBV7-2 to TRBJ2-5; TRBD2 might be the D (5 bases). Trimming pared 8 bases from V and 2 bases from J, leaving 15 bases between. Germline V CDR1 and CDR2: SGHTA, FQGNSA. This CDR3 has 14 residues. CDR3 DNA sequence: TGTGCCAGCCGCCTCGAGGCGGGTCAAGAGACCCAGTACTTC. Translation gives CASRLEAGQETQYF. Drawing the rest from reference TRBV7-2 and TRBJ2-5, the complete variable domain is GAGVSQSPSNKVTEKGKDVELRCDPISGHTALYWYRQSLGQGLEFLIYFQGNSAPDKSGLPSDRFSAERTGGSVSTLTIQRTQQEDSAVYLCASRLEAGQETQYFGPGTRLLVL.

This clone appeared a single time. The chain links TRBV5-1 to TRBJ1-1, with a tentative D call TRBD1 (5 bases). The CDR3 covers 12 residues. V shed 4 bases and J shed 7 bases, with 11 bases lying between them. In germline, CDR1 is SGHRS, CDR2 YFSETQ. The CDR3 nucleotides read TGCGCCAGCAGCCGAAGCGGGGGTGAAGCTTTCTTT. Encoded protein: CASSRSGGEAFF.

This chain links TRBV4-1 with TRBJ1-1; TRBD1 matches 9 bases. The CDR3 runs 16 residues. The V gene's germline CDR1 is MGHRA and CDR2 YSYEKL. Unmatched junction bases numbered 6, after V lost 1 base and J lost 3 bases. The CDR3 region is CASSQVGTGRHTEAFF. The CDR3, as DNA: TGCGCCAGCAGCCAAGTTGGGACAGGGAGGCACACTGAAGCTTTCTTT.

J is TRBJ1-2 and V is TRBV3-1 (or the pseudogene TRBV3-2); D is unresolved. The V end lost 0 bases, the J end lost 4 bases, and 12 bases lay between the germline ends. The CDR3 loop spans 15 amino acids. Germline assignment: CDR1 LGHDT and CDR2 YNNKEL (reference sequence). The CDR3 sequence: CASSQDRSVPYGYTF. The DNA of the CDR3 is TGTGCCAGCAGCCAAGATAGGAGCGTACCCTATGGCTACACCTTC.

V usage is TRBV7-9 and J usage is TRBJ2-7; 9 nucleotides agree with TRBD2. Per germline, CDR1 SEHNR and CDR2 FQNEAQ (reference sequence). Trimming at V came to 5 bases and at J to 5 bases, leaving 7 bases not matched to a gene. The CDR3 extends over 14 amino acids. CDR3 sequence reads: CASSLSGGRNEQYF. CDR3 DNA sequence: TGTGCCAGCAGCCTTAGCGGGGGAAGGAACGAGCAGTACTTC. The entire variable domain, with the rest obtained from reference TRBV7-9 and TRBJ2-7, is as follows: DTGVSQNPRHKITKRGQNVTFRCDPISEHNRLYWYRQTLGQGPEFLTYFQNEAQLEKSRLLSDRFSAERPKGSFSTLEIQRTEQGDSAMYLCASSLSGGRNEQYFGPGTRLTVT.

In this sample, this clone turned up a few times. This chain joins TRBV18 and TRBJ2-5; D gene uncertain. V was clipped by 4 bases and J by 1 base, with 7 bases between them. CDR1 is KGHSH, CDR2 LQKENI, per germline. The CDR3 totals 13 residues. This chain's CDR3 is CASSRAAQETQYF. The CDR3 nucleotides read TGTGCCAGCTCACGGGCAGCCCAAGAGACCCAGTACTTC.

The chain is built from TRBV28 and TRBJ2-7, with D maybe TRBD2 (5 bases). V was trimmed by 5 bases and J by 2 bases, leaving 16 bases between them. CDR1 MDHEN and CDR2 SYDVKM come from the germline V gene. The length of the CDR3 is 15 residues. The CDR3 reads CASSGRARSAYEQYF. DNA of the CDR3: TGTGCCAGCAGTGGGCGGGCGCGAAGTGCCTACGAGCAGTACTTC.

The chain joins TRBV7-8 to TRBJ2-3; 9 nucleotides line up with TRBD2. With V trimmed by 0 bases and J by 2 bases, 9 bases remained unmatched. CDR3 length equals 18 residues. CDR1 is SGHVS and CDR2 is FQNEAQ in the germline V gene. CDR3 nucleotides: TGTGCCAGCAGCTTAGCCGGGCGTAGCGGGGGATTCACAGATACGCAGTATTTT. It yields the protein CASSLAGRSGGFTDTQYF. The full variable domain, completed using reference TRBV7-8 and TRBJ2-3, is GAGVSQSPRYKVAKRGQDVALRCDPISGHVSLFWYQQALGQGPEFLTYFQNEAQLDKSGLPSDRFFAERPEGSVSTLKIQRTQQEDSAVYLCASSLAGRSGGFTDTQYFGPGTRLTVL.